This T cell receptor beta chain was profiled in a study of T-cell memory formation after mild COVID-19 (dated by TCRdb to the early 2020s). For context, the study as a whole: TCR sequence clusters from the two donors were largely donor specific. Longitudinal TCRalpha and TCRbeta repertoire sequencing tracked T-cell clones expanding and contracting after mild COVID-19 in a couple of donors. Two young, previously healthy adult volunteers made up the cohort, one male and one female.

The full study reports these points: Whether the second-wave clones peaking on day 37 were SARS-CoV-2 specific was not confirmed. Some responding clones were found in pre-infection memory, which suggests that pre-existing cross-reactive memory T cells took part in the SARS-CoV-2 response. Only two mild cases were covered in the study, and larger cohorts including severe cases with pre-infection samples were considered necessary. Contracting CD4+ clones turned up mainly in the CM and EM memory subsets, whereas EMRA was where CD8+ clones were enriched. Balanced CD4/CD8 phenotypes were observed for clones contracting from day 15 to 85, whereas a bias towards CD4+ was observed for a second wave of clones expanding from day 15 to 37.

The listed sequencing device is Illumina NovaSeq 6000. cDNA libraries for TCRalpha and TCRbeta were prepared by 5'RACE using constant-segment primers, with sample barcodes and unique molecular identifiers added. RNA was extracted from every sample with Trizol reagent. The libraries were amplified in two PCR steps, and the second step added a second sample barcode and Illumina TruSeq adapters. Sequencing of the libraries was done on an Illumina NovaSeq, producing 2 x 150 bp paired-end reads. The source study handled its data this way. With migec v1.2.7, reads were demultiplexed and then collapsed into UMI-guided consensus sequences. With mixcr v2.1.11, UMI consensuses were aligned to TRA and TRB V and J templates and assembled into clonotypes. Expanded or contracted clonotypes were those called significant by both edgeR and NoisET, with noise models trained on biological replicates. For edgeR calls, the thresholds were a false discovery rate-adjusted p below 0.01 and a log2 fold-change of 1. As an exploratory analysis of dynamics, PCA with hierarchical clustering was applied to max-normalized trajectories of the 1000 most abundant clonotypes. The CD4 or CD8 phenotype of responding clones was assigned using the separately sequenced CD4+ and CD8+ repertoires. The public reads were run again by TCRdb, first through fastp at Q25 and then through MiXCR, and only productive beta chains were kept. Each entry is one CDR3 protein sequence, shown with its most common DNA and genes. TCRdb, not the original authors, processed these V and J calls. Here the sample has under 300,000 distinct CDR3 sequences; roughly 18% occur a single time. About 21% of the sample lies in the top ten.

PBMCs were isolated by Ficoll-Paque density gradient centrifugation. V trim: 1 base; J trim: 0 bases; unmatched bases: 3. From its cysteine to its phenylalanine, the CDR3 spans 15 amino acids. The kept DNA is CDR3 alone, 45 bases in frame from the first base. CDR1 and CDR2 are drawn from the germline V gene (reference sequence): DFQATT, SNEGSKA. This clonotype showed up just a few times. Its antigen remains undetermined. No base quality values were provided; no much bigger clone lies one nucleotide off. This TCR was recovered from a man aged 18 to 29 who had mild COVID-19 (a few samples of this study predate the infection). The sample titles of this study are shuffled in the database, so cell type and time point are left out; the donor was told from shared clones. The sample was PBMCs or a T cell subset sorted from them (not recorded which). The chain is made from TRBV20-1 and TRBJ1-5; a stretch of 7 junction bases matches TRBD1. The sequenced DNA is TGCAGTGCTAGAGGACAGGGTTCTAGCAATCAGCCCCAGCATTTT. Its coded protein is CSARGQGSSNQPQHF.